Presented here are 32 T cell receptor beta chains from one specimen sequenced in a study of T cells after yellow fever vaccination. MiXCR, run by TCRdb on the 5' RACE reads, gives a single entry per CDR3 protein. The sample includes roughly 310,000 distinct CDR3 sequences, 8% to 10% of them seen just once. Sample: PBMCs, taken on the day of the first yellow fever vaccination. The receptors come from a man younger than 35 who received the YFV17D yellow fever vaccine.

This rearrangement joins TRBV5-1 to TRBJ2-1; 8 bases line up with TRBD2. J gave up 5 bases and V 6 bases, and 10 bases lay outside the gene matches. The CDR3 spans 15 residues. Germline V gene sequence: CDR1 SGHRS, CDR2 YFSETQ. The CDR3 coding sequence is TGCGCCAGCATACAGAGCGGGGGCTCAGACAATGAGCAGTTCTTC. It yields the protein CASIQSGGSDNEQFF.

The count of this clonotype is one. J is TRBJ2-3 and V is TRBV12-3 or TRBV12-4, with D unresolved. V shed 2 bases and J shed 3 bases, with 15 bases lying between them. The CDR3 totals 16 residues. The CDR3 is CASSLILGRSTDTQYF. For the CDR3, the DNA is TGTGCCAGCAGTTTAATTTTAGGCAGGTCTACAGATACGCAGTATTTT.

This clonotype was picked up many times. The V call is TRBV5-1, the J call TRBJ2-1, with 11 bases identical to TRBD2. Trimming at V came to 1 base and at J to 2 bases, leaving 2 bases not matched to a gene. Germline V lookup: CDR1 SGHRS, CDR2 YFSETQ. The CDR3 has 16 amino acids. This chain's CDR3 is CASSLTSGGAYNEQFF. CDR3 DNA: TGCGCCAGCAGCTTGACTAGCGGGGGTGCCTACAATGAGCAGTTCTTC.

The sample holds a few counts of this clonotype. This chain connects TRBV6-1 to TRBJ2-1, with D unclear. CDR1 is MNHNS and CDR2 is SASEGT in the germline V gene. This CDR3 is 16 amino acids long. V lost 5 bases and J lost 0, with 14 bases in between. As DNA, the CDR3 is TGTGCCAGCAGTCTAACAGCCGTAAGCTCCTACAATGAGCAGTTCTTC. Protein: CASSLTAVSSYNEQFF.

The chain employs TRBV24-1 and TRBJ1-2, with D unresolved. CDR1 is KGHDR and CDR2 is SFDVKD in the germline V gene. Trimming stripped 9 bases from V and 7 bases from J, with 14 bases between. This CDR3 comprises 12 residues. The CDR3 loop reads CATGDLEVGYTF. The CDR3 region has the DNA TGTGCCACCGGGGATCTCGAAGTTGGCTACACCTTC.

This clonotype was counted many times. The gene calls are TRBV7-2 and TRBJ1-5; 11 nucleotides line up with TRBD1. Trimming removed 3 bases from V and 9 bases from J; junction bases left unmatched: 4. Germline CDR1 SGHTA, CDR2 FQGNSA. The CDR3 length is 14 residues. This CDR3 reads CASSLGQGGRPQHF. The DNA of the CDR3 is TGTGCCAGCAGCTTGGGACAGGGGGGTCGGCCCCAGCATTTT.

This clonotype has a count of ten or more. The gene calls are TRBV7-6 and TRBJ1-2; D is possibly TRBD1 (6 bases). Trimming left V 5 bases short and J 4 bases short, with 11 bases between. This CDR3 spans 13 amino acids. Germline CDR1 and CDR2: SGHVS and FNYEAQ. The CDR3 DNA sequence: TGTGCCAGCAGCCTGACAGGTTCCTATGGCTACACCTTC. Translated, it gives CASSLTGSYGYTF.

This clonotype was recorded a few times. This chain connects TRBV7-2 to TRBJ2-3; possibly TRBD1 or TRBD2 for D (5 bases each). Germline CDR1 SGHTA, CDR2 FQGNSA. Between the trimmed V and J ends, which lost 3 bases and 7 bases, there was a span of 14 bases. The CDR3 has 14 residues. For the CDR3, the DNA is TGTGCCAGCAGCTTGGGACGACTCCGGAATACGCAGTATTTT. Translation: CASSLGRLRNTQYF.

This clonotype was detected a few times. The chain combines TRBV11-2 with TRBJ1-1; TRBD1 might be the D (6 bases). CDR3 length: 15 residues. Germline V gene sequence: CDR1 SGHAT, CDR2 FQNNGV. V was cut by 5 bases and J by 3 bases, with 16 bases left in between. The chain's CDR3 is CASSTQGRGYTEAFF. DNA of the CDR3: TGTGCCAGCAGCACACAGGGTCGGGGATACACTGAAGCTTTCTTT.

The chain recombines TRBV5-1 with TRBJ1-4; no clear D gene. This CDR3 region has 14 residues. Trimming shortened V by 1 base and J by 8 bases, and 12 bases separated the two germline ends. Germline-derived CDR1 and CDR2 are SGHRS and YFSETQ. The CDR3 loop is CASSLSGSLEKLFF. DNA for the CDR3: TGCGCCAGCAGCTTGTCGGGCAGTTTGGAAAAACTGTTTTTT.

In this sample, this clonotype turned up many times. V usage is TRBV5-1 and J usage is TRBJ2-5, with 8 bases matching TRBD2. There are 16 residues in the CDR3. V shed 6 bases, J shed 2 bases, and the junction held 12 bases outside the gene matches. Per germline, CDR1 SGHRS and CDR2 YFSETQ. CDR3 nucleotides: TGCGCCAGCACTCTTCAAACTAGCGGACAACAAGAGACCCAGTACTTC. Protein product: CASTLQTSGQQETQYF.

The chain links TRBV28 to TRBJ2-7; 9 positions match TRBD1. CDR3 length equals 17 residues. V lost 5 bases to trimming and J lost 2 bases; unmatched junction nucleotides: 13. Germline CDR1 reads MDHEN; CDR2 reads SYDVKM. CDR3 DNA: TGTGCCAGCAGTCCTCCCCTTGGACAGGGGAATCCCTACGAGCAGTACGTC. This encodes CASSPPLGQGNPYEQYV.

The chain is built from TRBV20-1 and TRBJ2-1; D unresolved. This CDR3 contains 13 residues. The V gene's germline CDR1 is DFQATT and CDR2 SNEGSKA (reference sequence). Trimming shortened V by 2 bases and J by 5 bases, and 10 bases separated the two germline ends. The DNA for the CDR3 is TGCAGTGCTAGATCTTCGAACCACAATGAGCAGTTCTTC. Amino acid sequence: CSARSSNHNEQFF.

This clonotype was observed a few times. The chain links TRBV7-2 to TRBJ2-5, with D possibly matching TRBD2 (5 bases). CDR3 length: 14 amino acids. Germline V gene sequence: CDR1 SGHTA, CDR2 FQGNSA. V lost 5 bases and J lost 5, with 15 bases in between. CDR3 DNA: TGTGCCAGCAGCGGAGGCAGACCCCCGGAGACCCAGTACTTC. This sequence encodes CASSGGRPPETQYF.

This clonotype was counted between two and nine times. The V call is TRBV20-1, the J call TRBJ2-3; D gene uncertain. This CDR3 is 10 amino acids long. V lost 6 bases, J lost 6 bases, and 7 bases lay in between. Germline CDR1 is DFQATT and CDR2 is SNEGSKA (reference sequence). CDR3 DNA: TGCAGTGCGGGTGGCGATACGCAGTATTTT. It specifies CSAGGDTQYF.

The genes are TRBV6-2 or TRBV6-3 and TRBJ2-3; TRBD1 or TRBD2 may be the D gene (5 bases each). The CDR3 totals 13 residues. Germline assignment: CDR1 MNHEY and CDR2 SVGEGT. Trimming removed 5 bases from V and 3 bases from J, with 9 bases in between. The CDR3 spells CASSGDQTDTQYF. Here the CDR3 DNA reads TGTGCCAGCAGTGGGGACCAGACAGATACGCAGTATTTT.

This chain connects TRBV4-1 to TRBJ2-6, with a weak D call TRBD1 (5 bases). The CDR3 contains 20 residues. The V gene lost 1 base and the J gene lost 0 bases, with 19 bases spanning the gap. Germline CDR1 and CDR2: MGHRA and YSYEKL. The CDR3 region is CASSQGNGQGTLSGANVLTF. In nucleotides, the CDR3 is TGCGCCAGCAGCCAAGGCAATGGCCAGGGAACCCTCTCTGGGGCCAACGTCCTGACTTTC.

Remarks on this clonotype: A much larger clone is a single base away; this may be a read error. The chain joins TRBV25-1 to TRBJ1-6; 8 nucleotides match TRBD1. V lost 4 bases, J lost 4 bases, and 0 bases stayed unmatched. This CDR3 has 14 residues. Germline CDR1 is MGHDK and CDR2 is SYGVNS. The DNA for the CDR3 is TGTGCCAGCAGTGGACAGGGGTATAATTCACCCCTCCACTTT. It yields the protein CASSGQGYNSPLHF.

The chain joins TRBV7-2 to TRBJ1-1; D might be TRBD1 (6 bases). The V end lost 4 bases, the J end lost 5 bases, and 11 bases lay between the germline ends. CDR1 and CDR2 (germline): SGHTA, FQGNSA. The length of the CDR3 is 13 residues. The CDR3 DNA sequence: TGTGCCAGCAGCTCAGTTGACAGGACTGAAGCTTTCTTT. Its translation is CASSSVDRTEAFF.

This clonotype was seen a handful of times. J is TRBJ2-2 and V is TRBV7-2; 7 nucleotides agree with TRBD1. In germline, CDR1 is SGHTA, CDR2 FQGNSA. This CDR3 region has 16 residues. With 0 bases clipped from V and 3 bases from J, the junction kept 4 bases outside the gene matches. CDR3 DNA sequence: TGTGCCAGCAGCTTAGCTTGGGGGACAGACACCGGGGAGCTGTTTTTT. Translating it yields CASSLAWGTDTGELFF.

This clonotype was recorded many times. The chain couples TRBV12-3 or TRBV12-4 to TRBJ1-6; unclear D gene. V lost 5 bases and J 7 bases, leaving 6 bases between the germline ends. This CDR3 has 12 residues. CDR3 amino acids: CASSTQNSPLHF. DNA for the CDR3: TGTGCCAGCAGTACCCAGAATTCACCCCTCCACTTT.

The chain carries TRBV7-2 and TRBJ1-2; 9 nucleotides match TRBD1. The CDR3 runs 15 residues. Germline assignment: CDR1 SGHTA and CDR2 FQGNSA. V was pared by 5 bases and J by 5 bases, with 9 bases of the junction left unmatched. The CDR3 is CASSHTGGARYGYTF. Written as DNA, the CDR3 is TGTGCCAGCAGCCATACAGGGGGCGCACGGTATGGCTACACCTTC.

This clonotype was detected ten times or more. The chain carries TRBV5-1 and TRBJ2-3; D is perhaps TRBD2 (7 bases). This CDR3 has 18 residues. CDR1 is SGHRS, CDR2 YFSETQ, per germline. The V and J ends lost 4 bases and 6 bases respectively, with 27 bases between them. The CDR3 here is CASSLRRGGALVSDTQYF. DNA of the CDR3: TGCGCCAGCAGCCTCCGCCGTGGGGGGGCCCTGGTATCGGATACGCAGTATTTT.

This clonotype was counted a few times. The chain is built from TRBV4-3 and TRBJ2-2, with no clear D. V was pared by 4 bases and J by 6 bases, with 18 bases between. CDR1 LGHNA and CDR2 YSLEER come from the germline V gene. The CDR3 loop spans 16 amino acids. CDR3 amino acids: CASSLSHRTLPGELFF. Here the CDR3 DNA reads TGCGCCAGCAGCCTTTCTCATAGGACCTTGCCCGGGGAGCTGTTTTTT.

This clonotype was counted ten times or more. This chain connects TRBV7-3 to TRBJ1-1, with D unclear. CDR1 and CDR2 from the germline V gene are SGHTA and FQGTGA. The CDR3 consists of 14 residues. V was shortened by 1 base and J by 1 base, with 7 bases between the two germline ends. The CDR3, as DNA: TGTGCCAGCAGCTTAAATCCAGGGAACACTGAAGCTTTCTTT. It is translated as CASSLNPGNTEAFF.

The chain has TRBV20-1 and TRBJ2-3, with 7 bases that match TRBD2. Germline V gene sequence: CDR1 DFQATT, CDR2 SNEGSKA (reference sequence). The junction had 5 bases not matched to a gene; V was cut back by 6 bases and J by 5 bases. The CDR3 extends over 12 amino acids. The CDR3 DNA sequence: TGCAGTGCCGGCTGGGGGGGAGATACGCAGTATTTT. Residues: CSAGWGGDTQYF.

The table lists this clonotype with a few counts. The V gene is TRBV9, the J gene TRBJ2-5, with D possibly being TRBD2 (6 bases). The V end lost 0 bases, the J end lost 3 bases, and 12 bases lay between the germline ends. The germline V gene has CDR1 SGDLS and CDR2 YYNGEE. The CDR3 has 15 residues. The CDR3 here is CASSVGVGGEETQYF. Here the CDR3 DNA reads TGTGCCAGCAGCGTAGGCGTTGGCGGGGAAGAGACCCAGTACTTC.

This clonotype was found a few times. This chain connects TRBV9 to TRBJ2-7; D is possibly TRBD1 or TRBD2 (5 bases each). The CDR3 spans 15 residues. The V gene lost 4 bases and the J gene lost 6 bases, with 20 bases spanning the gap. Per germline, CDR1 SGDLS and CDR2 YYNGEE. The CDR3 here is CASSSTPGPRGEQYF. CDR3 DNA: TGTGCCAGCAGCTCTACGCCGGGACCGAGAGGCGAGCAGTACTTC.

The genes are TRBV5-4 and TRBJ2-1, with D maybe TRBD2 (6 bases). The V gene's germline CDR1 is SGHNT and CDR2 YYREEE (reference sequence). Trimming took 0 bases from V and 5 from J, leaving 12 bases between them. The CDR3 contains 15 residues. The CDR3 sequence is CASSLGMQRDNEQFF. DNA of the CDR3: TGTGCCAGCAGCTTGGGAATGCAGCGGGACAATGAGCAGTTCTTC.

The V call is TRBV6-1, the J call TRBJ2-1; 10 nucleotides match TRBD1. Looked up from germline, CDR1 is MNHNS and CDR2 is SASEGT. The ends lost 5 bases at V and 8 bases at J; junction bases unmatched: 18. This CDR3 region has 18 residues. CDR3 region: CASSQPNLGQGRLDEQFF. CDR3 bases: TGTGCCAGCAGTCAACCTAACTTGGGACAGGGGCGGTTAGATGAGCAGTTCTTC.

The chain links TRBV7-3 to TRBJ2-7; 10 bases line up with TRBD1. The germline CDR1 and CDR2 sequences are SGHTA and FQGTGA. J lost 4 bases, V lost 5 bases, and 5 bases had no gene match. The CDR3 extends over 14 amino acids. The CDR3 sequence is CASSPWGQGYEQYF. CDR3 nucleotides: TGTGCCAGCAGCCCCTGGGGACAGGGGTACGAGCAGTACTTC.

This clonotype came up a few times. This rearrangement joins TRBV7-8 to TRBJ1-4, with D possibly TRBD1 on 6 matching bases. V was clipped by 5 bases and J by 7 bases, with 20 bases between them. Germline CDR1 SGHVS, CDR2 FQNEAQ. The CDR3 is 16 amino acids. The CDR3 is CASSQEGDGGSEKLFF. The CDR3 DNA follows: TGTGCCAGCAGCCAAGAGGGGGACGGAGGAAGTGAAAAACTGTTTTTT.